Listed below are T cell receptor beta chains from one sample, sequenced in a study of Ad26.COV2.S vaccination and SARS-CoV-2 variants. Libraries were prepared by immunoSEQ multiplex PCR; TCRdb keeps only in-frame clonotypes and omits some of them. In the table there are about 350,000 clones, 70% to 90% of which are singletons. Sequences were derived from peripheral blood, sampled in a trial of Ad26.COV2.S vaccine versus placebo. The receptors shown here come from a person between 18 and 65 years old who received the Ad26.COV2.S COVID-19 vaccine or a placebo. Both conserved end residues are part of each CDR3. A D gene is named only where the DNA matches it firmly. A row's size may be missing; if present it is once, few, many or a size class.

size	V	J	D	DNA	CDR3
.	TRBV21-1	TRBJ2-2	.	TGTGCCAGCAGCCTCCAACCGGCAGCCAACACCGGGGAGCTGTTTTTT	CASSLQPAANTGELFF
.	TRBV19	TRBJ1-5	.	TGTGCCAGTAGTAGGGGCCCGAGCAATCAGCCCCAGCATTTT	CASSRGPSNQPQHF
.	TRBV5-1	TRBJ2-5	.	TGCGCCAGCAGCTTGGCCCGACAGCAAGAGACCCAGTACTTC	CASSLARQQETQYF
.	TRBV28	TRBJ2-3	.	TGTGCCAGCAGCCCAATGGCGGGTGGGACAGATACGCAGTATTTT	CASSPMAGGTDTQYF
.	TRBV2	TRBJ2-3	TRBD2	TGTGCCAGCAGTATACTAGCGGGAGGCACAGATACGCAGTATTTT	CASSILAGGTDTQYF
few	TRBV7-9	TRBJ2-7	TRBD1	TGTGCCAGCAGCTTAGGTTTGGACAGGGGCTACGAGCAGTACTTC	CASSLGLDRGYEQYF
.	TRBV28	TRBJ1-6	TRBD1	TGTGCCACCAAGACAGGGGCTGGCTCACCCCTCCACTTT	CATKTGAGSPLHF
once	TRBV21-1	TRBJ1-2	.	TGTGCCAGCAGCAATGGGCAGACCTATGGCTACACCTTC	CASSNGQTYGYTF
few	TRBV4-3	TRBJ2-1	.	TGCGCCAGCAGCCAAGCGAATAATGAGCAGTTCTTC	CASSQANNEQFF
.	TRBV12-5	TRBJ2-3	.	TGTGCTAGTGGTCGGGGGCGGGAGTACCCGCAGTATTTT	CASGRGREYPQYF
.	TRBV19	TRBJ1-1	.	TGTGCCAGTAGTATAATGCAGGGGACGAACACTGAAGCTTTCTTT	CASSIMQGTNTEAFF
.	TRBV29-1	TRBJ2-1	TRBD2	TGCAGCGTTGTGATTAGCGGGAGAAATGAGCAGTTCTTC	CSVVISGRNEQFF
.	TRBV5-1	TRBJ2-3	.	TGCGCCAGCAGCTTGACAGGGCGTGGCGATACGCAGTATTTT	CASSLTGRGDTQYF
.	TRBV2	TRBJ1-1	.	TGTGCCAGCAGGGGTGGGGCAGGGTTACTATTCAACACTGAAGCTTTCTTT	CASRGGAGLLFNTEAFF
.	TRBV5-1	TRBJ1-2	.	TGCGCCAGCAGCTTAGGGGTCAACTATGGCTACACCTTC	CASSLGVNYGYTF
.	TRBV28	TRBJ2-1	.	TGTGCCAGCAGTTTATCAGGGAGGCAGAGGAGCTCCTACAATGAGCAGTTCTTC	CASSLSGRQRSSYNEQFF
.	TRBV7-9	TRBJ1-4	.	TGTGCCAGCAGCTCACAGGGCCGTAATGAAAAACTGTTTTTT	CASSSQGRNEKLFF
.	TRBV5-1	TRBJ2-7	TRBD2	TGCGCCAGCAGCTTGGACCGGGAGGGCCCCTACGAGCAGTACTTC	CASSLDREGPYEQYF
.	TRBV27	TRBJ2-5	TRBD2	TGTGCCAGCAGTGAGCGGGGGGGCAGGTACCAAGAGACCCAGTACTTC	CASSERGGRYQETQYF
.	TRBV10-3	TRBJ2-5	.	TGTGCCATCAGTCGATCTCAACTTCAAGAGACCCAGTACTTC	CAISRSQLQETQYF
.	TRBV10-3	TRBJ2-7	TRBD1	TGTGCCATCACCCTACTTGACAGGGTAGGCGAGCAGTACTTC	CAITLLDRVGEQYF
.	TRBV7-2	TRBJ1-5	.	TGTGCCAGCAGCTTAGCCCTCAATCAGCCCCAGCATTTT	CASSLALNQPQHF
.	TRBV6-5	TRBJ2-1	TRBD1	TGTGCCAGCAGTTACTCCCGGACAGGGGGCTTAAATGAGCAGTTCTTC	CASSYSRTGGLNEQFF
once	TRBV9	TRBJ2-1	.	TGTGCCAGCAGCGTGGACCAGAGCTCCTACAATGAGCAGTTCTTC	CASSVDQSSYNEQFF